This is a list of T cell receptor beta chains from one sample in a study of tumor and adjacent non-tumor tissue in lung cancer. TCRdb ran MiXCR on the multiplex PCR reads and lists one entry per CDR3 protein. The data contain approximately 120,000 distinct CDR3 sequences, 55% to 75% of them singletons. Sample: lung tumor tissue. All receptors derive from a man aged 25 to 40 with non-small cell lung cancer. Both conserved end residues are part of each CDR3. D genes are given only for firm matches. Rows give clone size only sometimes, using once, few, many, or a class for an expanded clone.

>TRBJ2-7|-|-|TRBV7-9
CASSLLRGRLPYEQYF
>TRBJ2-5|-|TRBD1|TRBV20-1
CSARAGGWETQYF
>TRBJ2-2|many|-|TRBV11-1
CASSLEQGGITGELFF
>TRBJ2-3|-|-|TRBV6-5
CASSYPHRYAVF
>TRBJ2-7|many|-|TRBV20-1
CSVLRTQSLYEQYF
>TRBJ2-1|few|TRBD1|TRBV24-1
CVTSDLRTGGIDEQFF
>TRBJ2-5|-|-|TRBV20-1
CSADGGQGQETQYF
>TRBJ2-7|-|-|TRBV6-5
CASSYSRPGQPEYYF
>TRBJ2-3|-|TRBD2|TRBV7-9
CASSHSGSGDTQYF
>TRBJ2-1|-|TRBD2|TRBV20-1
CSVRDAGGYNEQFF
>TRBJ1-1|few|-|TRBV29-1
CTTDGQTTGAFF
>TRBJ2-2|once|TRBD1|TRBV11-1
CASTQMLGGGSPSPGELFF
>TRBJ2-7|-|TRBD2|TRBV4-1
CATGQDETGGTYEQHF
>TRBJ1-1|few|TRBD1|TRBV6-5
CASVRDRVGTEAFF
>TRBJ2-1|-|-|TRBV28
CASVGPGRNEQFF
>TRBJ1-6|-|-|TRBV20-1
CSARDPGAGYNSPLHF
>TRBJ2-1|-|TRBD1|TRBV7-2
CASSPRQGDEQFF
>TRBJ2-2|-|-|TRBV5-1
CASSTGHMNTGELFF
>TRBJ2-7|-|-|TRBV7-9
CASSLYASSYEQYF
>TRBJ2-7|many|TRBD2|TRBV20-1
CSAQKTSGSSYEQYF
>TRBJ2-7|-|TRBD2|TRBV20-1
CSAFGTSGSIPRVYEQYF
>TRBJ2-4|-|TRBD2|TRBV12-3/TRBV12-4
CASSSDMDSGRAVDNIQYF
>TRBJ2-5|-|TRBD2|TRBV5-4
CASSAMTSGGIQYF
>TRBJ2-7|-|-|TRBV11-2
CASRPGHRIGEQYF
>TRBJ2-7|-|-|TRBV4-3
CASNQDRSGGTYEQYF
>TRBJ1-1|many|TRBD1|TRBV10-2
CASSDTQGGAFF
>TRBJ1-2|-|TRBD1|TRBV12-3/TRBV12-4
CASRTGTGNYGCTF
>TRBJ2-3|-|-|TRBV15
CATSRAEPAGFTDTQYF
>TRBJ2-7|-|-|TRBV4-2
CASSQEWAASYEQYF
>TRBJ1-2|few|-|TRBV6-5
CASSALTVNYGYTF
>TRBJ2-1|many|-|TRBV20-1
CSAPLRGPYNEQFF
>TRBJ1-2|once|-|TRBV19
CASSTGGRLNYGCTF
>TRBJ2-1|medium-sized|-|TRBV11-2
CASSLGQTTGANEQFF
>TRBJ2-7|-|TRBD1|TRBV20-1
CSAGGGQGNNNAYEQYF
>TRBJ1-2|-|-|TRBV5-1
CASSLDWGYYGYTF
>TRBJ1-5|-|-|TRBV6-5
CASSFPCKPQHF
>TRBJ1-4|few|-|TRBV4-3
CASSQAGASNEKLFF
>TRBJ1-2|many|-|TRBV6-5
CASSTSGRYGYTF
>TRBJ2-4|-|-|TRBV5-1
CASSPRNSLAKNIQYF
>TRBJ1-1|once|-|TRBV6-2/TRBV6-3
CASTLHLGTTEAFF
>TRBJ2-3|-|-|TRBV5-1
CASRASGEDTQYF
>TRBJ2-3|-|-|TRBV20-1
CSAGDLAADTRYF
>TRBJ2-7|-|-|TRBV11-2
CASGPGTMAYQQYF
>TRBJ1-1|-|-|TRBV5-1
CASSPDFNTEAFF
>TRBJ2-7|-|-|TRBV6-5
CASSPRRSYEQYF
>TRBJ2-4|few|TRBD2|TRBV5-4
CASSPRTSGIAKNIQYF
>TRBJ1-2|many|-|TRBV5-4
CASSLGVGGYGYTF
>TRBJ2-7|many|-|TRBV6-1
CASSEGGGFPQYF
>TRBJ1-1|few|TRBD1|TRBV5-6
CAISLTGATEAFF
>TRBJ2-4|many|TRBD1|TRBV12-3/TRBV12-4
CASSWDRNIQYF
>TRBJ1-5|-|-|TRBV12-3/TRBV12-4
CACSIPPSPPQHF
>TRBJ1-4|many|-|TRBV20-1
CSAPLRPGAGEKLFF
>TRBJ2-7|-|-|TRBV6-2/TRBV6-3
CASSYSSYEYYF
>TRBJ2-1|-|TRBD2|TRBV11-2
CGSSSMGLAGGEQFF